Given below is one T cell receptor beta chain in context. The data stem from a study of blood T cell repertoires in COVID-19. Libraries were prepared by immunoSEQ multiplex PCR; TCRdb keeps only in-frame clonotypes and omits some of them. The sample contains some 460,000 clones, 87% of which appear only once. The V end lost 1 base, the J end lost 4 bases, and 11 bases lay between the germline ends. The CDR3 consists of 14 residues. Germline V lookup: CDR1 SGHKS, CDR2 YYEKEE (reference sequence). The sequence came from a woman aged 18-29 years who had recovered from COVID-19. The gene calls are TRBV5-5 and TRBJ1-2; no firm D call. Input material: PBMCs or T cells enriched from blood (not recorded which). CDR3 in amino acids: CASSLMTWSYGYTF. The CDR3 nucleotides read TGTGCCAGCAGCTTGATGACTTGGAGCTATGGCTACACCTTC.